This T cell receptor beta chain was sequenced in a study of regulatory T cells in long-lasting Graves disease (dated by TCRdb to the early 2020s). Background on the whole study: Persistent Graves' disease was defined as persistently positive TSH receptor autoantibodies together with antithyroid drug treatment for over 5 years. Peripheral blood TCR sequencing and RNA sequencing compared persistent Graves' disease patients with newly diagnosed Graves' disease patients. The study was registered as a clinical trial and conducted in China. TCR sequencing covered around 13 persistent and around 20 newly diagnosed Graves' disease patients, approximately 33 samples in total. Antithyroid drugs had been taken for approximately 10 years on average by persistent Graves' disease patients in the clinical cohort. Beyond this particular receptor, the publication reports: Sequencing and analysis were limited to the TCR beta chain. The small sample size was acknowledged by the authors as a limitation that may reduce accuracy. Compared with newly diagnosed patients, patients with persistent Graves' disease had lower TCR Shannon entropy and fewer highly expanded clones, which suggests clonal expansion. More public clonotypes were shared among persistent patients (around 3,000) than among newly diagnosed patients (under 1,000). Preferential use of TRBV28, TRBJ1-2 and TRBJ2-5 was observed in persistent disease, whereas TRBV20-1 and TRBJ2-1 were favored in newly diagnosed disease. Peripheral blood alone was examined, since thyroid tissue, which constituted the primary lesion, could not be accessed.

Reading the label with the study, this specimen's time point is: persistent/refractory GD, antithyroid drugs over 5 years with positive TRAb. For both TCR sequencing and RNA sequencing, RNA was extracted from PBMCs using TRIzol. Graves' disease was diagnosed according to American Thyroid Association guidelines. Patients were recruited from an endocrinology department in Xi'an, China. From each patient, around 8.3 milliliters of peripheral blood was collected into an EDTA anticoagulant tube. PBMCs were isolated by Ficoll Paque Plus density gradient separation without further T cell sorting. An Agilent 2100 Bioanalyzer and agarose gel were used to check RNA quality, and a NanoDrop 2000 was used to measure RNA concentration. Trimming removed 6 bases from V and 0 bases from J, leaving 15 bases between the germline ends. The cysteine opens and the phenylalanine closes a CDR3 of 15 amino acids. Only the CDR3 part of the read is kept: 45 bases, read in frame from the first base. Sequences SNHLY (CDR1) and FYNNEI (CDR2) are obtained from the germline V gene.

Receptors were amplified or captured by multiplex PCR. Sequencing instrument: Illumina HiSeq 4000. TCR beta libraries were built with iRepertoire HTBI primers and Arm-PCR amplification of CDR3 regions. Gel purification was performed on PCR products prior to sequencing. The authors' analysis ran thus. Across samples, roughly 60 TRBV and 12 to 15 TRBJ segments were identified and used for gene usage analysis of CDR3 amino acid clonotypes. COPE and FqMerger were used to merge filtered high-quality paired reads into contigs. BLAST was used to align contigs to IMGT TRBV, TRBD and TRBJ reference genes, with CDR3 defined following IMGT. Any clonotype with a frequency above 0.1% was counted as a highly expanded clone. Repertoire diversity was measured by Shannon entropy, and V-J evenness by the Gini coefficient. A clonotype found in more than one individual was treated as public. The public reads were quality trimmed at Q25 with fastp and then assembled into clones with MiXCR by TCRdb, keeping productive beta chains. Rows with a matching CDR3 protein are joined into one entry that keeps the most common DNA and genes. The V and J calls shown here were made by TCRdb, not taken from the authors' results. In this sample the table shows 350,000 to 500,000 distinct CDR3 sequences, roughly 21% of which occur a single time. 13% to 15% of the sample rests with the top ten.

This clonotype was counted many times. Its antigen is still unknown. Nothing much larger sits one base from this clone, and base qualities are not available. This sequence uses TRBV2 and TRBJ2-7; 6 matching bases give a weak D call of TRBD1. The TCR was taken from a female donor with Graves disease. Sequenced material: peripheral blood mononuclear cells (PBMCs), taken when the disease was refractory, from a patient treated with antithyroid drugs. The CDR3 protein is CASRTGTRSSYEQYF. The base sequence is TGTGCCAGCAGGACCGGGACAAGGAGCTCCTACGAGCAGTACTTC.